This entry concerns a single TCR beta chain. Antigen: not known. Assay used: immunoSEQ multiplex PCR; TCRdb lists only in-frame clones, some missing. This table holds more than 65,000 clones, 91% found once. These data are taken from a study of graft-versus-host responses after intestinal transplantation. Study-level background: Anti-thymocyte globulin induction, then tacrolimus and steroids for about three years, went to all recipients.

Study outcomes and limitations: Recipient-marrow GvH clones were detected, some having first appeared in ileum or blood.

The CDR3 totals 12 residues. Germline CDR1 LGHNA, CDR2 YNFKEQ. V was shortened by 0 bases and J by 6 bases, with 6 bases between the two germline ends. Sequencing was performed on unstimulated CD8+ T cells sorted from spleen or lymph node cells, taken before transplant. This clonotype was sampled from a human donor who was the organ donor for an intestinal transplant. This chain uses TRBV4-2 with TRBJ2-7; D is possibly TRBD1 (5 bases). This chain's CDR3 is CASSQDQGEQYF. DNA of the CDR3: TGTGCCAGCAGCCAAGATCAGGGCGAGCAGTACTTC.